This T cell receptor beta chain was identified in a study of radiotherapy plus CTLA-4 blockade in lung cancer. Study background: Patients showed objective responses in 18% of cases, and disease control was achieved by under 35%.

The study gave focal radiation plus ipilimumab CTLA-4 blockade to patients with chemo-refractory metastatic non-small-cell lung cancer. General study points: In blood, tumor-derived TCR clones expanded after radiotherapy plus ipilimumab. In blood, early T cell clone dynamics reportedly predicted response best, together with interferon-beta.

To note about this clone: Its antigen remains unidentified.

Assay used: immunoSEQ multiplex PCR; TCRdb lists only in-frame clones, some missing. The table has tens of thousands of clones, roughly 85% seen once. The receptor comes from a human donor with non-small cell lung cancer whose response to radiotherapy plus ipilimumab could not be evaluated. Sequencing was performed on peripheral blood, taken from a patient treated with radiotherapy plus ipilimumab.

CDR3 sequence: CASSPRVAGGFAYEQYF. Written as DNA, the CDR3 is TGTGCCAGCAGCCCCCGGGTAGCGGGGGGATTTGCCTACGAGCAGTACTTC. This chain links TRBV11-2 with TRBJ2-7, with TRBD2 identical over 10 bases. The V segment lost 5 bases and the J segment 2 bases; nucleotides outside the gene matches: 12. Germline lookup yields CDR1 SGHAT and CDR2 FQNNGV. This CDR3 contains 17 residues.